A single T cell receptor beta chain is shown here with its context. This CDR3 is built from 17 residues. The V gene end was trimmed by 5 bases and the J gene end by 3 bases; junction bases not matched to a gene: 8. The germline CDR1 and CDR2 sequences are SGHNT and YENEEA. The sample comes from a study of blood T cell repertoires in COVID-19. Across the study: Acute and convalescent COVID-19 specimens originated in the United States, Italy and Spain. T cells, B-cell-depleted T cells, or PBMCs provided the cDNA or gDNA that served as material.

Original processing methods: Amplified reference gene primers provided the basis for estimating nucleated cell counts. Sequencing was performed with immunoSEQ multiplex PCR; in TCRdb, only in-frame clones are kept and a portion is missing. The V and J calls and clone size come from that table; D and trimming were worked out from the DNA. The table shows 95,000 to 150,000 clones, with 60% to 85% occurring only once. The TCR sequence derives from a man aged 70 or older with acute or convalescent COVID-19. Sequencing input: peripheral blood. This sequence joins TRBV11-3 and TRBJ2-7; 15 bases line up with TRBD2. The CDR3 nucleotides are TGTGCCAGCAGCCTCCGGACTAGCGGGGGGGCGGGCTACGAGCAGTACTTC. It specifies CASSLRTSGGAGYEQYF.